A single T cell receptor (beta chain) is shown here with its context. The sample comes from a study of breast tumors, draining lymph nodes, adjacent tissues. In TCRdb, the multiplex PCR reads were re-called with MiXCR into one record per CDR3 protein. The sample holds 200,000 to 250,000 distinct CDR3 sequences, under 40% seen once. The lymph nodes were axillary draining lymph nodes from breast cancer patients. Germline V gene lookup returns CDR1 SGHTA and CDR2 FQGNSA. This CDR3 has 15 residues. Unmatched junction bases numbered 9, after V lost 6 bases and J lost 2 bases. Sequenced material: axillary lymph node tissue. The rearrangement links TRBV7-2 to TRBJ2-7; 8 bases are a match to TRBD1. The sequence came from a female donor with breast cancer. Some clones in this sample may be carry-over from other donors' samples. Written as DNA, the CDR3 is TGTGCCAGCAGTTGGGCGACAGGGGTAGCCTACGAGCAGTACTTC. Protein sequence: CASSWATGVAYEQYF. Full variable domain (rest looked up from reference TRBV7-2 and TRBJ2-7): GAGVSQSPSNKVTEKGKDVELRCDPISGHTALYWYRQSLGQGLEFLIYFQGNSAPDKSGLPSDRFSAERTGGSVSTLTIQRTQQEDSAVYLCASSWATGVAYEQYFGPGTRLTVT.